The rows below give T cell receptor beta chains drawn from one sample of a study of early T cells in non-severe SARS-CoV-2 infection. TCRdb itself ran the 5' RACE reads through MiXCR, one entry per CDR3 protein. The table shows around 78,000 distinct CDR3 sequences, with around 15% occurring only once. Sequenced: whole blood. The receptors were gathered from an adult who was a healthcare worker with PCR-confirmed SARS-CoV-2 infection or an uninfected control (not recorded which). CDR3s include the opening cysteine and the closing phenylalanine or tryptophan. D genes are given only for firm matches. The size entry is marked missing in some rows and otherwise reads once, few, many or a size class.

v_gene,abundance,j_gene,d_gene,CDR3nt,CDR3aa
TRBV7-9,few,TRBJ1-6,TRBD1,TGTGCCAGCAGAACCACAGGGGGCGATTCACCCCTCCACTTT,CASRTTGGDSPLHF
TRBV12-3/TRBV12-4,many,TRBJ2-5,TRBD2,TGTGCCAGCAGTTCTAGCGGGGGCGGGGGAGAGACCCAGTACTTC,CASSSSGGGGETQYF
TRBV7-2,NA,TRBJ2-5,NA,TGTGCCAGCAGCAGAGACCTAGGGGAGACCCAGTACTTC,CASSRDLGETQYF
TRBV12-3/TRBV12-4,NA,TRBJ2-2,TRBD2,TGTGCCAGCAGTTTGACTAGCGGGTGGGCCGGGGAGCTGTTTTTT,CASSLTSGWAGELFF
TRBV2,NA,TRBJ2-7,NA,TGTGCCAGCAAGGTCCTATACGAGCAGTACTTC,CASKVLYEQYF
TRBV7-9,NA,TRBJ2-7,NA,TGTGCCAGCAGCTCATTCGGTTACGAGCAGTACTTC,CASSSFGYEQYF
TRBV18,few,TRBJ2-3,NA,TGTGCCAGCTCACCCGCCCCAGATACGCAGTATTTT,CASSPAPDTQYF
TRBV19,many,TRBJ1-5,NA,TGTGCCAGTAGTATCATCGGGGGCACCCAACATTATAGCAATCAGCCCCAGCATTTT,CASSIIGGTQHYSNQPQHF
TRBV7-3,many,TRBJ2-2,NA,TGTGCCAGCAGCCACGGGGACACCCAAACCGGGGAGCTGTTTTTT,CASSHGDTQTGELFF
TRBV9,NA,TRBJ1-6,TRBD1,TGTGCCAGCAGCGTAGCGCCAGGGGGCCTGAATTCACCCCTCCACTTT,CASSVAPGGLNSPLHF
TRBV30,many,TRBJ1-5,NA,TGTGCCTGGAGTTACAGCAGTAGCAATCAGCCCCAGCATTTT,CAWSYSSSNQPQHF
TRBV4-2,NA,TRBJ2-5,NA,TGTGCCAGCAGCCCCAAGTCCGCCCCTAACCCCCAAGAGACCCAGTACTTC,CASSPKSAPNPQETQYF
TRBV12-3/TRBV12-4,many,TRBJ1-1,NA,TGTGCCAGCAGTCGCAATCTGAACACTGAAGCTTTCTTT,CASSRNLNTEAFF
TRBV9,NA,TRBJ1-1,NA,TGTGCCAGCAGCCCCCCCCCTCCGAACACTGAAGCTTTCTTT,CASSPPPPNTEAFF
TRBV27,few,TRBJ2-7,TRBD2,TGTGCCAGCAGTCCCCGGCAGGGAGGGACGGGCGAGCAGTACTTC,CASSPRQGGTGEQYF
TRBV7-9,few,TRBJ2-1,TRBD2,TGTGCCAGCAGCATGCTCAAGCGGGAGAAAGACAATGAGCAGTTCTTC,CASSMLKREKDNEQFF
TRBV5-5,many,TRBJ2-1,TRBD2,TGTGCCAGCAGCTCTTACGTGACTAGCGGGAGAGTGAATGAGCAGTTCTTC,CASSSYVTSGRVNEQFF
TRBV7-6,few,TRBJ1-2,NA,TGTGCCAGCAGCTCGGGGGGCGGCCACTATGGCTACACCTTC,CASSSGGGHYGYTF
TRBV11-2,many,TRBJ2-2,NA,TGTGCCAGCAGCTTAGACACCGGGGAGCTGTTTTTT,CASSLDTGELFF
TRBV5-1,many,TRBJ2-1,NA,TGCGCCAGCAGCTTGGTCGCCCGGACGGAGGTCAGTGAGCAGTTCTTC,CASSLVARTEVSEQFF
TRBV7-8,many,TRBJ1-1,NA,TGTGCCAGCAGCCGGACCAGGGGTCGGGCCACTGAAGCTTTCTTT,CASSRTRGRATEAFF
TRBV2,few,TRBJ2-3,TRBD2,TGTGCCAGCAGCCGCGGGACTAGCGGGTACACAGATACGCAGTATTTT,CASSRGTSGYTDTQYF
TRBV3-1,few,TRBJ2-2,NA,TGTGCCAGCAGCCAGGAGGGAGCCTTCGGGGCCGGGGAGCTGTTTTTT,CASSQEGAFGAGELFF
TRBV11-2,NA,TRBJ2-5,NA,TGTGCCAGCAGCTTCCTAGGGGAGACCCAGTACTTC,CASSFLGETQYF
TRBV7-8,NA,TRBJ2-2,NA,TGTGCCAACAGCGGTAGGACGGCCAACACCGGGGAGCTGTTTTTT,CANSGRTANTGELFF